This TCR beta chain comes out of a study of T cell responses to AZD1222 COVID-19 vaccine. Germline CDR1 and CDR2: SQVTM and ANQGSEA. This CDR3 has 11 amino acids. Trimming stripped 2 bases from V and 6 bases from J, with 5 bases between. Sequenced by immunoSEQ multiplex PCR; TCRdb stores in-frame clones only, minus some. The top ten hold approximately 6.8% of the sample, which has about 130,000 clones, over 80% seen once. Details on this clone: What it binds is unknown.

General study results and limits: Only 5 or 6 people who got AZD1222 tested seropositive at baseline. Spike-wide coverage was observed for vaccine-associated CD4 TCRs, with dominant responses at 160-218 and 743-854. It was only after the peak T cell response that any repertoires were sampled.

The chain carries TRBV29-1 and TRBJ2-1; D unclear. This TCR derives from an adult who received the AZD1222 COVID-19 vaccine. The input for sequencing was peripheral blood, taken 28 days after the second AZD1222 dose. The CDR3 nucleotides read TGCAGCGTTGAAAGATTCAATGAGCAGTTCTTC. Amino acid sequence: CSVERFNEQFF.